Below are 22 T cell receptor beta chains sequenced from a single sample in a study of shared clonotypes between healthy human individuals. The repertoire was sequenced with immunoSEQ multiplex PCR; TCRdb's copy has only in-frame clones and lacks some. The data hold around 1.1 million clones, with about 84% observed a single time. Sequencing was carried out using memory CD4+ T cells from PBMCs. Subset here: CD45RA-negative fraction. These receptors all come from a man aged 18 to 30 in good health. Some clones in this sample may be carry-over from other donors' samples.

The chain links TRBV28 to TRBJ2-5, with 12 nucleotides matching TRBD1. Germline V CDR1 and CDR2: MDHEN, SYDVKM. J gave up 4 bases and V 5 bases, and 8 bases lay outside the gene matches. The CDR3 consists of 16 residues. The CDR3 is CASSRDRGRIVETQYF. The CDR3 DNA is TGTGCCAGCAGTCGGGACAGGGGGCGCATCGTAGAGACCCAGTACTTC.

CDR3 loop: CSAAGGAGGTQYF. The CDR3 DNA sequence: TGCAGCGCCGCCGGGGGGGCTGGGGGGACCCAGTACTTC. The V call is TRBV29-1, the J call TRBJ2-5; TRBD2 aligns across 8 bases. The CDR3 sequence is 13 residues long. The germline V gene encodes CDR1 SQVTM and CDR2 ANQGSEA. Trimming cost V 7 bases and J 7 bases; bases outside gene matches: 11.

V is TRBV14 and J is TRBJ2-6, with a weak D call TRBD1 (5 bases). The CDR3 is 17 amino acids. V lost 4 bases and J lost 0, with 13 bases in between. Germline loops: CDR1 SGHDN, CDR2 FVKESK. The CDR3 DNA reads TGTGCCAGCAGCCCCTTGGGCAGGGCCTCTGGGGCCAACGTCCTGACTTTC. Protein sequence: CASSPLGRASGANVLTF.

This clone was detected a few times. The chain has TRBV30 and TRBJ1-5; TRBD1 might be the D (5 bases). The CDR3 covers 13 residues. The germline V and J ends were trimmed by 2 bases and 7 bases, with 12 bases remaining between them. Per germline, CDR1 GTSNPN and CDR2 SVGIG (reference sequence). The CDR3 bases are TGTGCCTGGAGTAATGGGGCGGGACAGCCCCAGCATTTT. This gives the protein CAWSNGAGQPQHF.

This chain uses TRBV7-2 with TRBJ2-6; D ambiguous. V lost 2 bases to trimming and J lost 0 bases, with 14 bases between them. Germline CDR1 and CDR2: SGHTA and FQGNSA. The CDR3 sequence is 18 residues long. In DNA form, the CDR3 reads TGTGCCAGCAGCTTATCTTCCTACAAAAACTCTGGGGCCAACGTCCTGACTTTC. Encoded protein: CASSLSSYKNSGANVLTF.

With respect to this clone: Other DNA sequences in the sample encode the same CDR3. The chain joins TRBV4-1 to TRBJ2-7; possible D gene TRBD2, 6 bases. The CDR3 is 17 amino acids. V was trimmed by 6 bases and J by 6 bases, leaving 27 bases between them. In germline, CDR1 is MGHRA, CDR2 YSYEKL. DNA of the CDR3: TGCGCCAGCAGTCAATCTGTCGTACAACGGGAGATGCGCGAGCAGTACTTC. It encodes CASSQSVVQREMREQYF.

The genes are TRBV19 and TRBJ2-7; maybe TRBD2 (5 bases). The CDR3 has 13 amino acids. The germline V gene encodes CDR1 LNHDA and CDR2 SQIVND (reference sequence). V was trimmed by 3 bases and J by 13 bases, leaving 19 bases between them. The CDR3 region is CASSIPSAKAVYF. The CDR3 DNA reads as TGTGCCAGTAGTATCCCCAGCGCGAAAGCGGTTTACTTC.

This clone was picked up many times. V is TRBV7-3 and J is TRBJ2-2; no firm D call. This CDR3 region has 12 residues. Trimming cost V 5 bases and J 6 bases, with 7 bases left between them. From germline, CDR1 is SGHTA and CDR2 FQGTGA. For the CDR3, the DNA is TGTGCCAGCAGCCCAAGATCCGGGGAGCTGTTTTTT. Translating it yields CASSPRSGELFF.

The chain joins TRBV6-1 to TRBJ2-3; 12 bases are shared with TRBD2. The CDR3 length is 17 residues. Germline V gene lookup returns CDR1 MNHNS and CDR2 SASEGT. The ends lost 0 bases at V and 2 bases at J; junction bases unmatched: 3. The CDR3 DNA is TGTGCCAGCAGTGAAGCGCGGACTAGCGGGAACACAGATACGCAGTATTTT. The encoded protein is CASSEARTSGNTDTQYF.

J is TRBJ1-1 and V is TRBV28; D is unclear. The germline gives CDR1 MDHEN, CDR2 SYDVKM. V was trimmed by 5 bases and J by 8 bases, leaving 9 bases between them. CDR3 size: 11 residues. The chain's CDR3 is CASSPSYEAFF. As DNA, the CDR3 is TGTGCCAGCAGTCCTAGTTACGAAGCTTTCTTT. The full variable domain, completed using reference TRBV28 and TRBJ1-1, is DVKVTQSSRYLVKRTGEKVFLECVQDMDHENMFWYRQDPGLGLRLIYFSYDVKMKEKGDIPEGYSVSREKKERFSLILESASTNQTSMYLCASSPSYEAFFGQGTRLTVV.

This clone was detected only a few times. The chain combines TRBV5-1 with TRBJ1-4, with D unclear. Trimming pared 4 bases from V and 8 bases from J, leaving 15 bases between. The CDR3 sequence is 14 residues long. Germline CDR1 is SGHRS and CDR2 is YFSETQ. The DNA of the CDR3 is TGCGCCAGCAGCCCGGGTTCCTTGCGGGAAAAACTGTTTTTT. It is translated as CASSPGSLREKLFF. Full variable domain (missing parts from reference TRBV5-1 and TRBJ1-4): KAGVTQTPRYLIKTRGQQVTLSCSPISGHRSVSWYQQTPGQGLQFLFEYFSETQRNKGNFPGRFSGRQFSNSRSEMNVSTLELGDSALYLCASSPGSLREKLFFGSGTQLSVL.

The CDR3 sequence: CASSQGRDTEAFF. DNA for the CDR3: TGTGCCAGCTCACAGGGGCGGGACACTGAAGCTTTCTTT. The chain uses TRBV18 and TRBJ1-1; D might be TRBD1 (5 bases). Trimming shortened V by 4 bases and J by 3 bases, and 9 bases separated the two germline ends. In germline, CDR1 is KGHSH, CDR2 LQKENI. The CDR3 extends over 13 amino acids.

The genes are TRBV20-1 and TRBJ2-5, with a possible D match to TRBD1 (5 bases). The germline CDR1 and CDR2 sequences are DFQATT and SNEGSKA (reference sequence). The CDR3 consists of 11 residues. Trimming left V 6 bases short and J 3 bases short, with 8 bases between. The CDR3 reads CSAPDKETQYF. The DNA of the CDR3 is TGCAGTGCCCCGGACAAAGAGACCCAGTACTTC.

This chain links TRBV28 with TRBJ2-1; 14 nucleotides align to TRBD2. Per germline, CDR1 MDHEN and CDR2 SYDVKM. CDR3 length: 15 amino acids. The ends lost 2 bases at V and 7 bases at J; junction bases unmatched: 1. CDR3 DNA: TGTGCCAGCAGTTTAGGGACTAGCGGGAGAAATGAGCAGTTCTTC. Protein: CASSLGTSGRNEQFF.

The sample holds many counts of this clone. This chain joins TRBV7-8 and TRBJ2-7, with D unclear. Germline V gene lookup returns CDR1 SGHVS and CDR2 FQNEAQ. The CDR3 runs 12 residues. Trimming shortened V by 10 bases and J by 1 base, and 11 bases separated the two germline ends. This CDR3 reads CATSGGSYEQYF. The CDR3 coding sequence is TGTGCCACGAGTGGCGGATCCTACGAGCAGTACTTC.

This sequence joins TRBV15 and TRBJ1-5; possible D gene TRBD1, 6 bases. CDR3 length: 14 residues. Germline V gives CDR1 LNHNV, CDR2 YYDKDF (reference sequence). The V end lost 3 bases, the J end lost 9 bases, and 15 bases lay between the germline ends. CDR3 residues: CATSRAHREGPQHF. The CDR3 DNA follows: TGTGCCACCAGCAGGGCTCACAGGGAGGGGCCCCAGCATTTT.

The chain carries TRBV7-7 and TRBJ2-2; no clear D gene. The V end lost 2 bases, the J end lost 1 base, and 5 bases lay between the germline ends. Looked up from germline, CDR1 is SSHAT and CDR2 is FNYEAQ (reference sequence). CDR3 length: 14 amino acids. The DNA for the CDR3 is TGTGCCAGCAGCTTAAACAGGAACACCGGGGAGCTGTTTTTT. This translates into CASSLNRNTGELFF.

The CDR3 DNA reads as TGTGCCAGCAGCCTAAGGGGACTAGCGGGAATCGAGCAGTACTTC. Its translation is CASSLRGLAGIEQYF. V usage is TRBV7-2 and J usage is TRBJ2-7, with 13 bases matching TRBD2. J lost 6 bases, V lost 5 bases, and 7 bases had no gene match. Per germline, CDR1 SGHTA and CDR2 FQGNSA. This CDR3 region has 15 residues.

A few counts support this clone. A much bigger clone sits one base away, suggesting this may be a read error. The V call is TRBV27, the J call TRBJ2-5, with D perhaps matching TRBD2 (6 bases). CDR1 MNHEY and CDR2 SMNVEV come from the germline V gene (reference sequence). The length of the CDR3 is 14 residues. V dropped 5 bases and J dropped 7 bases, with 17 bases sitting between them. The CDR3 region has the DNA TGTGCCAGCAGTCCAGGGACGGAGGGACGGACCCAGTACTTC. It yields the protein CASSPGTEGRTQYF.

The rearrangement uses TRBV2 and TRBJ2-3; D is perhaps TRBD2 (7 bases). In germline, CDR1 is SNHLY, CDR2 FYNNEI. Deletions cut 1 base from V and 0 bases from J, with 14 bases between. The CDR3 has 17 amino acids. This CDR3 is CASSEGGGGPSTDTQYF. In DNA form, the CDR3 reads TGTGCCAGCAGTGAAGGAGGGGGGGGTCCTAGCACAGATACGCAGTATTTT. Drawing the rest from reference TRBV2 and TRBJ2-3, the complete variable domain is EPEVTQTPSHQVTQMGQEVILRCVPISNHLYFYWYRQILGQKVEFLVSFYNNEISEKSEIFDDQFSVERPDGSNFTLKIRSTKLEDSAMYFCASSEGGGGPSTDTQYFGPGTRLTVL.

This chain joins TRBV11-3 and TRBJ2-7, with 11 nucleotides matching TRBD2. This CDR3 has 15 amino acids. Germline V gene data show CDR1 as SGHNT and CDR2 as YENEEA. V lost 6 bases, J lost 6 bases, and 10 bases stayed unmatched. The CDR3 DNA reads as TGTGCCAGCAGTCCCACTAGCGGGAGTGGGCGCGAGCAGTACTTC. Its protein product is CASSPTSGSGREQYF.

The V gene is TRBV9, the J gene TRBJ1-2, with TRBD1 matching 10 bases. The CDR3 covers 15 residues. Germline CDR1 is SGDLS and CDR2 is YYNGEE. V lost 4 bases, J lost 7 bases, and 10 bases stayed unmatched. This CDR3 is CASSLQGTGEGGYTF. DNA of the CDR3: TGTGCCAGCAGCTTACAGGGGACAGGGGAGGGTGGCTACACCTTC.